This TCR beta chain derives from a study of preoperative IRX-2 immunotherapy in early breast cancer. Generated by immunoSEQ multiplex PCR, the TCRdb table keeps only in-frame clones and is missing some. This sample carries under 25,000 clones, around 96% of them seen once, and the ten largest clones take 16%. Specified treatment: preoperative locoregional IRX-2 cytokine immunotherapy. This clonotype was sampled from a human donor with breast cancer. Material: tumor tissue, obtained after IRX-2 immunotherapy.

The CDR3 loop reads CASSGGASGNTIYF. CDR3 nucleotides: TGCGCCAGCAGTGGGGGGGCGTCGGGAAACACCATATATTTT. The genes are TRBV10-2 and TRBJ1-3, with D possibly being TRBD1 (6 bases). This CDR3 comprises 14 residues. The germline V and J ends were trimmed by 4 bases and 4 bases, with 11 bases remaining between them. Germline V gene data show CDR1 as WSHSY and CDR2 as SAAADI.